The clone carrying this T cell receptor (beta chain) has more than one count but fewer than ten. Antigen specificity is unknown. This entry belongs to a study of regulatory T cells in long-lasting Graves disease. CDR1 and CDR2 (germline): MNHNS, SASEGT. The length of the CDR3 is 15 residues. Trimming removed 1 base from V and 7 bases from J, with 13 bases in between. Study conclusions and caveats: Analyses excluded thyroid tissue, covering peripheral blood alone. Between persistent patients, 2,500 to 3,500 public clonotypes were shared, exceeding the roughly 920 shared between new patients.

Library construction for TCR beta used iRepertoire HTBI primers and Arm-PCR of CDR3 regions. TCRdb ran MiXCR on the multiplex PCR reads and lists one entry per CDR3 protein. This table holds roughly 420,000 distinct CDR3 sequences, 15% to 19% found once. The time point: newly diagnosed GD, antithyroid drugs for less than 3 months. Extracted RNA from PBMCs served as the source of the TCR library. Patients with Graves' disease were diagnosed by American Thyroid Association guidelines. The material was peripheral blood mononuclear cells (PBMCs), obtained at new diagnosis, from a patient treated with antithyroid drugs. The receptor's source is a female donor with Graves disease. This chain links TRBV6-1 with TRBJ1-4; unclear D gene. CDR3 amino acids: CASSEVERVGEKLFF. The CDR3 DNA reads as TGTGCCAGCAGTGAAGTCGAGAGAGTCGGTGAAAAACTGTTTTTT.